This TCR beta chain comes out of a study of blood T cell repertoires in COVID-19. At the level of the study: The samples span acute and convalescent COVID-19 from the United States, Italy and Spain. T cells, B-cell-depleted T cells, or PBMCs supplied cDNA or gDNA.

After removal of 4 bases from V and 8 bases from J, the junction contained 14 bases not matched to a gene. CDR1 and CDR2 from the germline V gene are MGHDK and SYGVNS. The CDR3 spans 17 residues. Per the original methods: The authors estimated nucleated cell counts from reference gene primer amplification. Libraries were prepared by immunoSEQ multiplex PCR; TCRdb keeps only in-frame clonotypes and omits some of them. From that table come the V and J calls and clone size; the DNA was used to work out D and trimming. The table shows about 27,000 clones, with 91% occurring only once. The specimen was peripheral blood. The V and J genes are TRBV25-1 and TRBJ1-2, with TRBD1 identical over 12 bases. The sequence was collected from a human donor with active COVID-19. The donor label of this sample is uncertain. The chain's CDR3 is CASSAGTGGSLVRGYTF. The CDR3 DNA follows: TGTGCCAGCAGTGCAGGGACAGGGGGCAGCTTAGTAAGAGGCTACACCTTC.